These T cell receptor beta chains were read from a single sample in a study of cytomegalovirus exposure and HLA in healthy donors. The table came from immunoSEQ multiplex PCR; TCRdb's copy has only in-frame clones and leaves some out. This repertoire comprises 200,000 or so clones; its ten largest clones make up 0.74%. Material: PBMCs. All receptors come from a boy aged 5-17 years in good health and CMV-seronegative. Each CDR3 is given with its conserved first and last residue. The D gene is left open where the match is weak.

CAWSPDRGVASPLHF | TGTGCCTGGAGTCCTGACAGGGGGGTTGCTTCACCCCTCCACTTT | TRBJ1-6 | TRBV30 | TRBD1
CASSINPGGGYTF | TGTGCCAGTAGTATTAACCCTGGCGGTGGCTACACCTTC | TRBJ1-2 | TRBV19 | -
CSARGPGGYTF | TGCAGTGCTAGGGGGCCCGGCGGCTACACCTTC | TRBJ1-2 | TRBV20-1 | -
CASSQGSSGRGEKLFF | TGCGCCAGCAGCCAAGGATCTTCTGGGAGGGGCGAAAAACTGTTTTTT | TRBJ1-4 | TRBV4-3 | -
CASSPTSSGLNGGANVLTF | TGTGCCAGCAGTCCGACTAGCTCAGGATTAAACGGTGGGGCCAACGTCCTGACTTTC | TRBJ2-6 | TRBV13 | TRBD2
CASSLRPVGQPQHF | TGTGCCAGCAGTCTCCGGCCGGTGGGCCAGCCCCAGCATTTT | TRBJ1-5 | TRBV9 | -
CAARAPTGSSPLHF | TGTGCCGCACGAGCCCCCACAGGCTCTTCACCCCTCCACTTT | TRBJ1-6 | TRBV28 | -
CASSSRVWSYGYTF | TGTGCCAGCAGCTCCCGGGTCTGGAGCTATGGCTACACCTTC | TRBJ1-2 | TRBV5-8 | -
CATSRGKAGYGYTF | TGTGCCACCAGCAGGGGGAAGGCGGGCTATGGCTACACCTTC | TRBJ1-2 | TRBV15 | -
CSVRTSGGYNEQFF | TGCAGCGTAAGGACTAGCGGGGGGTATAATGAGCAGTTCTTC | TRBJ2-1 | TRBV29-1 | TRBD2
CAWSVAGHLSSTGELFF | TGTGCCTGGAGTGTAGCCGGACACCTATCCAGTACCGGGGAGCTGTTTTTT | TRBJ2-2 | TRBV30 | -
CASSGGQGFSNQPQHF | TGTGCCAGCAGTGGGGGACAGGGGTTTAGCAATCAGCCCCAGCATTTT | TRBJ1-5 | TRBV6-1 | TRBD1
CSVGQAQETQYF | TGCAGCGTTGGTCAGGCCCAGGAGACCCAGTACTTC | TRBJ2-5 | TRBV29-1 | -
CASSQGPGGTSYEQYF | TGCGCCAGCAGCCAAGGACCCGGGGGGACCTCCTACGAGCAGTACTTC | TRBJ2-7 | TRBV4-1 | TRBD2
CASSINGRERDGYTF | TGTGCCAGTAGTATAAACGGAAGGGAGAGAGATGGCTACACCTTC | TRBJ1-2 | TRBV19 | -
CASSHKRDSLNTIYF | TGTGCCAGCTCTCATAAAAGGGACAGTCTGAACACCATATATTTT | TRBJ1-3 | TRBV18 | TRBD1
CASSQGGGGIYEQYF | TGCGCCAGCAGCCAGGGAGGGGGGGGCATCTACGAGCAGTACTTC | TRBJ2-7 | TRBV4-1 | -
CASSPAWTSGGDTQYF | TGTGCCAGCAGCCCGGCGTGGACTAGCGGGGGGGATACGCAGTATTTT | TRBJ2-3 | TRBV7-8 | TRBD2
CASSLKTGTGELFF | TGTGCCAGCAGCCTAAAGACAGGCACCGGGGAGCTGTTTTTT | TRBJ2-2 | TRBV7-7 | -
CASSLIRGLSHEQYF | TGTGCCAGCAGTCTTATCAGGGGGCTATCGCACGAGCAGTACTTC | TRBJ2-7 | TRBV5-4 | TRBD1
CASSGGTSGEETQYF | TGTGCCAGCAGCGGAGGGACTAGCGGGGAAGAGACCCAGTACTTC | TRBJ2-5 | TRBV28 | TRBD2
CASSLYRTGDTEAFF | TGTGCCAGCAGCTTATATAGGACAGGAGACACTGAAGCTTTCTTT | TRBJ1-1 | TRBV7-9 | TRBD1
CASSLTGLAYEQYF | TGCGCCAGCAGCTTGACAGGTTTAGCCTACGAGCAGTACTTC | TRBJ2-7 | TRBV5-1 | -
CAWSPQGWSTEAFF | TGTGCCTGGAGTCCCCAGGGTTGGAGCACTGAAGCTTTCTTT | TRBJ1-1 | TRBV30 | -
CASSLRGQGYGQPQHF | TGTGCCAGCAGCTTAAGGGGACAGGGGTACGGTCAGCCCCAGCATTTT | TRBJ1-5 | TRBV11-2 | TRBD1
CASSHRLGGRENLYEQYF | TGTGCCAGCAGCCACCGCCTGGGGGGGCGTGAAAATCTCTACGAGCAGTACTTC | TRBJ2-7 | TRBV13 | -
CASSTQTSGGTDTQYF | TGTGCCAGCAGCACCCAGACTAGCGGGGGAACAGATACGCAGTATTTT | TRBJ2-3 | TRBV7-2 | TRBD2
CASSVASFSSYEQYF | TGTGCCAGCAGCGTAGCTTCGTTCAGCTCCTACGAGCAGTACTTC | TRBJ2-7 | TRBV9 | -
CASSARQGRLGTEAFF | TGTGCCAGCAGCGCCCGACAGGGACGCCTCGGCACTGAAGCTTTCTTT | TRBJ1-1 | TRBV7-9 | TRBD1
CASSTRRGEQYF | TGTGCCAGTAGTACTCGCAGGGGTGAGCAGTACTTC | TRBJ2-7 | TRBV19 | -
CASSSIKGPGNTEAFF | TGTGCCAGCAGCTCCATTAAAGGTCCAGGGAACACTGAAGCTTTCTTT | TRBJ1-1 | TRBV11-2 | -
CASSYDRVITEAFF | TGTGCCAGCAGTTACGACAGGGTTATTACTGAAGCTTTCTTT | TRBJ1-1 | TRBV6-5 | TRBD1
CASSRLGPGTYEQYF | TGTGCCAGCTCACGGCTGGGGCCAGGGACCTACGAGCAGTACTTC | TRBJ2-7 | TRBV18 | -
CASNYRLGLAGGPTPAETQYF | TGTGCCAGCAACTACAGACTAGGACTAGCGGGGGGTCCAACCCCAGCAGAGACCCAGTACTTC | TRBJ2-5 | TRBV2 | TRBD2
CASSERGGSNEQYF | TGTGCCAGCTCGGAACGGGGGGGCTCGAACGAGCAGTACTTC | TRBJ2-7 | TRBV5-4 | TRBD2
CASSQDSSRDPSYEQYF | TGCGCCAGCAGCCAAGATTCCTCCAGGGATCCTTCCTACGAGCAGTACTTC | TRBJ2-7 | TRBV4-1 | -
CASSSYRGSRMYGYTF | TGTGCCAGCAGTTCGTATCGGGGATCTCGAATGTATGGCTACACCTTC | TRBJ1-2 | TRBV6-5 | -
CSVPIWGGWETQYF | TGCAGCGTTCCCATTTGGGGGGGTTGGGAGACCCAGTACTTC | TRBJ2-5 | TRBV29-1 | TRBD2
CASRGRPPPPGGGYTF | TGTGCCAGCAGAGGTCGGCCGCCGCCGCCTGGGGGGGGCTACACCTTC | TRBJ1-2 | TRBV2 | -
CASSSTTSGGAFEQFF | TGCGCCAGCAGCTCTACGACTAGCGGGGGGGCCTTTGAGCAGTTCTTC | TRBJ2-1 | TRBV5-1 | TRBD2
CASIKQGSYEQYF | TGTGCCAGCATCAAACAGGGTTCCTACGAGCAGTACTTC | TRBJ2-7 | TRBV25-1 | -
CASGQVLRDEQYF | TGTGCCAGCGGACAGGTCCTCCGGGACGAGCAGTACTTC | TRBJ2-7 | TRBV28 | TRBD1
CASSQRTGPFEQYF | TGCGCCAGCAGCCAAAGGACAGGGCCATTCGAGCAGTACTTC | TRBJ2-7 | TRBV4-3 | TRBD1
CASRSGNEQYF | TGTGCCAGCCGGTCCGGGAACGAGCAGTACTTC | TRBJ2-7 | TRBV18 | -
CASSLVPGRAYNEQFF | TGTGCCAGCAGCTTAGTCCCAGGGAGGGCCTACAATGAGCAGTTCTTC | TRBJ2-1 | TRBV5-6 | TRBD2
CATGTGNLGGELFF | TGCGCCACTGGGACAGGGAATTTAGGCGGGGAGCTGTTTTTT | TRBJ2-2 | TRBV5-1 | TRBD1
CASSQQGLFGELFF | TGTGCCAGCAGTCAGCAGGGGCTCTTCGGGGAGCTGTTTTTT | TRBJ2-2 | TRBV6-6 | -
CSPRGTKWAKNIQYF | TGCAGCCCCCGAGGGACAAAATGGGCCAAAAACATTCAGTACTTC | TRBJ2-4 | TRBV29-1 | -
CASSSQGGGTGELFF | TGCGCCAGCAGCTCACAGGGGGGGGGCACCGGGGAGCTGTTTTTT | TRBJ2-2 | TRBV5-1 | -
CASRRGQTYEQYF | TGTGCCAGCAGGCGTGGACAGACCTACGAGCAGTACTTC | TRBJ2-7 | TRBV6-5 | -
CASSPGASNTEAFF | TGTGCCAGCAGTCCAGGGGCCTCGAACACTGAAGCTTTCTTT | TRBJ1-1 | TRBV2 | -
CASSQDSERNTDTQYF | TGCGCCAGCAGCCAAGATTCGGAGCGGAACACAGATACGCAGTATTTT | TRBJ2-3 | TRBV4-1 | -
CASSIRPDRTPGEKLFF | TGTGCCAGCAGCATAAGACCCGACAGAACCCCGGGTGAAAAACTGTTTTTT | TRBJ1-4 | TRBV7-6 | -
CASSQGVLVAANSPLHF | TGCGCCAGCAGCCAAGGCGTTTTGGTTGCCGCCAATTCACCCCTCCACTTT | TRBJ1-6 | TRBV4-1 | -
CASTQDAPGLTTNFEQYF | TGTGCCAGCACCCAAGACGCACCGGGACTGACTACGAACTTCGAGCAGTACTTC | TRBJ2-7 | TRBV5-4 | -